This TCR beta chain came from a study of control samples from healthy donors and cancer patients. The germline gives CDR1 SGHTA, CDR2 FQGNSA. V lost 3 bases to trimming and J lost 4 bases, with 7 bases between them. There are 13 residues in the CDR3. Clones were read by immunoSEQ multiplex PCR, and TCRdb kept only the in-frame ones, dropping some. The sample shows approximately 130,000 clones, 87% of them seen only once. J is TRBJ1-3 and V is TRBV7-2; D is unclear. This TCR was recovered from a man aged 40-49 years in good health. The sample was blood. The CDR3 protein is CASSLGFGNTIYF. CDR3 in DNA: TGTGCCAGCAGCTTGGGCTTCGGAAACACCATATATTTT.